A selection of T cell receptor beta chains follows, all from one sample in a study of cytomegalovirus exposure and HLA in healthy donors. The repertoire was sequenced with immunoSEQ multiplex PCR; TCRdb's copy has only in-frame clones and lacks some. This sample has roughly 120,000 clones, with over 65% found just once. Sequencing was done on a sample of PBMCs. These TCRs come from a woman aged 25 to 45 in good health and CMV-seronegative. The CDR3 runs from the conserved cysteine through the conserved F or W. A D gene is named only where the DNA matches it firmly. Some rows have no size entry. The others give once, few or many, or a class for an expanded clone.

NA	NA	TRBV18	TRBJ1-1	17	CASSPPGVDSMNTEAFF	TGTGCCAGCTCACCTCCAGGGGTCGACTCAATGAACACTGAAGCTTTCTTT
NA	NA	TRBV9	TRBJ2-3	13	CASSVTYTDTQYF	TGTGCCAGCAGCGTAACATACACAGATACGCAGTATTTT
NA	NA	TRBV5-1	TRBJ1-4	20	CASSLGGRYSDTATNEKLFF	TGCGCCAGCAGCTTGGGGGGGCGATACAGCGACACAGCAACTAATGAAAAACTGTTTTTT
NA	NA	TRBV5-6	TRBJ1-1	14	CASSLGYGRTEAFF	TGTGCCAGCAGCTTGGGATACGGGAGGACTGAAGCTTTCTTT
NA	NA	TRBV6-5	TRBJ2-1	15	CASSFGRGSYNEQFF	TGTGCCAGCAGTTTCGGGCGGGGATCCTACAATGAGCAGTTCTTC
NA	NA	TRBV5-6	TRBJ1-2	14	CASSPLQTVYGYTF	TGTGCCAGCAGCCCTCTCCAGACAGTCTATGGCTACACCTTC
once	TRBD1	TRBV10-3	TRBJ2-7	12	CAISEGTAEQYF	TGTGCCATCAGTGAGGGGACAGCCGAGCAGTACTTC
NA	TRBD2	TRBV7-3	TRBJ2-1	14	CASRASGGAGEQFF	TGTGCCAGCAGGGCTAGCGGGGGGGCAGGTGAGCAGTTCTTC
once	TRBD2	TRBV7-3	TRBJ2-1	15	CASRPGGTGVNEQFF	TGTGCCAGCAGACCCGGGGGGACTGGGGTCAATGAGCAGTTCTTC
NA	TRBD1	TRBV30	TRBJ1-1	16	CAWSMGTGHMNTEAFF	TGTGCCTGGAGTATGGGGACAGGACATATGAACACTGAAGCTTTCTTT
NA	NA	TRBV7-9	TRBJ2-7	13	CASSTQDYYEQYF	TGTGCCAGCAGCACCCAGGACTACTACGAGCAGTACTTC
few	TRBD1	TRBV27	TRBJ1-5	15	CASTSTGGSNQPQHF	TGTGCCAGCACATCGACAGGGGGATCCAATCAGCCCCAGCATTTT
NA	NA	TRBV21-1	TRBJ1-2	8	CASSKGAF	TGTGCCAGCAGCAAGGGCGCCTTC
NA	TRBD2	TRBV6-5	TRBJ2-7	15	CASSPSLAASYEQYF	TGTGCCAGCAGTCCTTCTCTAGCGGCGTCCTACGAGCAGTACTTC
once	TRBD1	TRBV4-2	TRBJ1-2	16	CASSQETGFRGPGYTF	TGTGCCAGCAGCCAAGAGACGGGCTTTAGGGGGCCCGGCTACACCTTC
NA	NA	TRBV18	TRBJ1-2	13	CASSPRGSDGYTF	TGTGCCAGCTCACCACGAGGGTCTGATGGCTACACCTTC
NA	TRBD2	TRBV5-1	TRBJ2-5	16	CASSLGTSGRGETQYF	TGCGCCAGCAGCTTGGGGACTAGCGGGAGGGGAGAGACCCAGTACTTC